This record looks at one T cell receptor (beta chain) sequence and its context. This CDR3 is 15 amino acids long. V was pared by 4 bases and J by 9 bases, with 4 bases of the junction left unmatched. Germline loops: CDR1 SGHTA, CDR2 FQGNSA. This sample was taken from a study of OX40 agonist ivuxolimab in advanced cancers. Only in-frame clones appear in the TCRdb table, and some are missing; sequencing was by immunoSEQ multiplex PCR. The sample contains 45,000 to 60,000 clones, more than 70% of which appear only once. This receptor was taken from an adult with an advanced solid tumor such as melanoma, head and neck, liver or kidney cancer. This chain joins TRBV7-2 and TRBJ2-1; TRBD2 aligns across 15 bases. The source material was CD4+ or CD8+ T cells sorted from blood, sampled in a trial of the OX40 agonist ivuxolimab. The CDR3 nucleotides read TGTGCCAGCAGCTGGACTAGCGGGAGGGCCGGTGAGCAGTTCTTC. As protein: CASSWTSGRAGEQFF.